This T cell receptor beta chain appears in the sequencing data of a study of cytomegalovirus exposure and HLA in healthy donors. Study-wide results and caveats: TCR association rates varied by HLA locus in a later analysis, with DRB1 highest and HLA-C lowest. There were under 200 TCR beta chains listed as cytomegalovirus-associated.

Each of the donors was a healthy bone marrow donor. A multiplex PCR was run with 60 Vbeta primers and 13 Jbeta primers. Some clones are missing from TCRdb's copy, which holds only in-frame ones; the method was immunoSEQ multiplex PCR. This sample has over 150,000 clones; over 60% occur once, and the top ten carry 4%. CDR1 is SGHDT and CDR2 is YYEEEE in the germline V gene. This CDR3 region has 14 residues. Between the trimmed V and J ends, which lost 1 base and 1 base, there was a span of 8 bases. Details on this clone: Its specificity is unknown.

The rearrangement joins TRBV5-6 to TRBJ1-1, with D perhaps matching TRBD1 (5 bases). The receptor was derived from a woman between 35 and 50 years old in good health and CMV-seronegative. Sequencing used PBMCs. The CDR3 nucleotides read TGTGCCAGCAGCTTGTTGGGGCCGAACACTGAAGCTTTCTTT. This sequence encodes CASSLLGPNTEAFF.